One and the same sample provided the 7 T cell receptor beta chains below, sequenced in a study of T cells in Graves' hyperthyroidism and ophthalmopathy. TCR beta CDR3 regions were amplified from RNA transcripts. HTBI primers were employed in a first-round RT-PCR of the TCR CDR3. MiXCR was run by TCRdb on the multiplex PCR reads, yielding one entry per CDR3 protein. Of 240,000 or so distinct CDR3 sequences in the sample, less than 20% were seen once. The sequencing input was blood. The receptors shown here come from a young woman with Graves' ophthalmopathy.

This clonotype was seen only a few times. The chain joins TRBV6-2 or TRBV6-3 to TRBJ2-5; 12 bases agree with TRBD2. J was trimmed by 4 bases and V by 2 bases; bases with no gene match: 14. CDR1 is MNHEY, CDR2 SVGEGT, per germline. The CDR3 is made up of 19 amino acids. CDR3 sequence reads: CASSYPRRLAGGPGETQYF. The CDR3 nucleotides read TGTGCCAGCAGTTACCCTAGGAGGCTAGCGGGAGGGCCCGGAGAGACCCAGTACTTC.

V gene TRBV19 combines with J gene TRBJ1-3; maybe TRBD1 (6 bases). Deletions cut 3 bases from V and 1 base from J, with 22 bases between. Germline V lookup: CDR1 LNHDA, CDR2 SQIVND (reference sequence). The length of the CDR3 is 19 residues. The CDR3 region has the DNA TGTGCCAGTAGTATTATTGGGGAGGGGGATGGAGAGTCTGGAAACACCATATATTTT. It codes for CASSIIGEGDGESGNTIYF. The variable domain in full, with the rest retrieved from reference TRBV19 and TRBJ1-3, is DGGITQSPKYLFRKEGQNVTLSCEQNLNHDAMYWYRQDPGQGLRLIYYSQIVNDFQKGDIAEGYSVSREKKESFPLTVTSAQKNPTAFYLCASSIIGEGDGESGNTIYFGEGSWLTVV.

This clonotype showed up just a few times. The gene calls are TRBV6-1 and TRBJ2-1, with 9 bases fitting TRBD1. V lost 6 bases, J lost 6 bases, and 6 bases stayed unmatched. The CDR3 runs to 14 residues. The germline V gene encodes CDR1 MNHNS and CDR2 SASEGT. CDR3 in amino acids: CASSHRGPLNEQFF. The CDR3 bases are TGTGCCAGCAGCCACAGGGGGCCTCTCAATGAGCAGTTCTTC.

In its sample, this clonotype was seen many times. This chain links TRBV28 with TRBJ2-1, with 7 bases aligning to TRBD2. Germline assignment: CDR1 MDHEN and CDR2 SYDVKM. J gave up 4 bases and V 6 bases, and 9 bases lay outside the gene matches. This CDR3 spans 15 amino acids. The DNA of the CDR3 is TGTGCCAGCAGGGGAGGGCCGGCCAGATACAATGAGCAGTTCTTC. Its translation is CASRGGPARYNEQFF.

This clonotype was detected many times. The V gene is TRBV11-2, the J gene TRBJ1-2; D may be TRBD1 (5 bases). The ends were cut back, 2 bases at V and 4 bases at J, with 14 bases in the middle. Germline-derived CDR1 and CDR2 are SGHAT and FQNNGV. There are 15 residues in the CDR3. The CDR3 DNA is TGTGCCAGCAGCTTACAAAGGGGCTCTGGCTATGGCTACACCTTC. Translated, it gives CASSLQRGSGYGYTF.

Ten or more counts support this clonotype. The V call is TRBV5-5, the J call TRBJ1-2; 7 bases are a match to TRBD1. CDR3 size: 16 residues. Looked up from germline, CDR1 is SGHKS and CDR2 is YYEKEE (reference sequence). Trimming removed 4 bases from V and 2 bases from J; junction bases left unmatched: 11. The CDR3 DNA reads TGTGCCAGCAGCCGGCAGGGGGGGTCGACAAACTATGGCTACACCTTC. This codes for CASSRQGGSTNYGYTF.

This clonotype has more than one count but fewer than ten. Mismatch with germline at one junction end may stem from a read error. CDR3 sequence: CAGSPGLSSYNEQFF. The CDR3 nucleotides are TGTGCCGGCAGTCCCGGACTCAGCTCCTACAATGAGCAGTTCTTC. V is TRBV13 and J is TRBJ2-1; a weak D match, TRBD2 (5 bases). Germline V gene sequence: CDR1 PRHDT, CDR2 FYEKMQ (reference sequence). This CDR3 has 15 amino acids.